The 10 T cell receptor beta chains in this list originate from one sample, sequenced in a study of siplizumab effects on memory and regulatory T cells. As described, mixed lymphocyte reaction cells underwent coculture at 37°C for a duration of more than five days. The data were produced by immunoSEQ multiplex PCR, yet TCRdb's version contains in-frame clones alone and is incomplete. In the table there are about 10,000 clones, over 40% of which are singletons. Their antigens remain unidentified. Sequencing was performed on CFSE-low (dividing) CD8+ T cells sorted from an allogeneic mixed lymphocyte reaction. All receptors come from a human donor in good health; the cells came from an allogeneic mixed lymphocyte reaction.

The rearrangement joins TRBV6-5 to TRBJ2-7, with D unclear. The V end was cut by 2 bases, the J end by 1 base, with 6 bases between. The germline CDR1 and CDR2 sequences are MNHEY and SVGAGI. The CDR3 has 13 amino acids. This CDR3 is CASSYTVSYEQYF. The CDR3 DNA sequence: TGTGCCAGCAGTTACACAGTTTCCTACGAGCAGTACTTC.

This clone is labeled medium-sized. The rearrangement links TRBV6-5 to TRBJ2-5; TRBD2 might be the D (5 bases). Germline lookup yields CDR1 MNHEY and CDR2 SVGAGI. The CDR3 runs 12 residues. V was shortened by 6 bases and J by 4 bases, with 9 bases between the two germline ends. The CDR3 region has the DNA TGTGCCAGCAGCAACGAGGGAGAGACCCAGTACTTC. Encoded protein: CASSNEGETQYF.

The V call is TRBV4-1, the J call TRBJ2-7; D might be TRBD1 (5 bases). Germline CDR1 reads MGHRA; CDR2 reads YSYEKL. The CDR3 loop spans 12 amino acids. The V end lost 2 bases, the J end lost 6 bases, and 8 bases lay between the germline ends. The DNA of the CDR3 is TGCGCCAGCAGCCAAAGGGGCGGCGAGCAGTACTTC. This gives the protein CASSQRGGEQYF.

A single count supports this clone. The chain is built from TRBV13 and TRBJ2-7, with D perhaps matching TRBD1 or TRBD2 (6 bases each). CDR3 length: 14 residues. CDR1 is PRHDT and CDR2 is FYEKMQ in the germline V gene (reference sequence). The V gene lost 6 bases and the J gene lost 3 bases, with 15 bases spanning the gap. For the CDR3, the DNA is TGTGCCAGCAGGGGGCCGGGGGCCCACTACGAGCAGTACTTC. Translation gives CASRGPGAHYEQYF.

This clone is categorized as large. CDR3 region: CASGYNQPQHF. DNA of the CDR3: TGTGCCAGCGGATACAATCAGCCCCAGCATTTT. This rearrangement joins TRBV27 to TRBJ1-5; unclear D gene. Germline CDR1 MNHEY, CDR2 SMNVEV (reference sequence). V lost 8 bases to trimming and J lost 3 bases, with 5 bases between them. This CDR3 has 11 amino acids.

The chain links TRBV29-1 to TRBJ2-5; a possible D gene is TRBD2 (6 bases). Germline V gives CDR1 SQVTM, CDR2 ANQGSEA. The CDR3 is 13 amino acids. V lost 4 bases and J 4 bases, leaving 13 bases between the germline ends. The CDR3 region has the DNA TGCAGCGTTGTGGCAGGGAGGCGAGAGACCCAGTACTTC. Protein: CSVVAGRRETQYF.

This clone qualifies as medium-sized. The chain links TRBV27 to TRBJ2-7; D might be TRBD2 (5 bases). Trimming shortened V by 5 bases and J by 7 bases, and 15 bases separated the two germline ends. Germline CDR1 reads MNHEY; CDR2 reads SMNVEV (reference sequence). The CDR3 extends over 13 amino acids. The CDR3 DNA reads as TGTGCCAGCAGTATCCTGGGAGCAGAGGAGCAGTACTTC. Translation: CASSILGAEEQYF.

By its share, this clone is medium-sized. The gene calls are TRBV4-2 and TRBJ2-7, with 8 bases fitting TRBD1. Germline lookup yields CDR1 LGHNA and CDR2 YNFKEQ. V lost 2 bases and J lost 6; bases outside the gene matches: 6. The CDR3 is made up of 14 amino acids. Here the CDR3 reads CASSQPGGMAEQYF. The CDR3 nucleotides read TGTGCCAGCAGCCAACCAGGGGGCATGGCCGAGCAGTACTTC.

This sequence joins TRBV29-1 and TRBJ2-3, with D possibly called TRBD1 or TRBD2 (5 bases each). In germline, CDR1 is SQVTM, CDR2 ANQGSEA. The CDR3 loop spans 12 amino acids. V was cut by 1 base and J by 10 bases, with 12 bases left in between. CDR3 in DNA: TGCAGCGTTGAAGGGGACCACCCAGCGCAGTATTTT. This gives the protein CSVEGDHPAQYF.

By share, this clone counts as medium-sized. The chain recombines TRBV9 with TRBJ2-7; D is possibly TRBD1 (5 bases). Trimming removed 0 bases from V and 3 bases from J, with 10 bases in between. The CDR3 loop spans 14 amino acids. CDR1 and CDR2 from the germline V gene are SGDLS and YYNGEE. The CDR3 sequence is CASSVGGAGYEQYF. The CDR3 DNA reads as TGTGCCAGCAGCGTAGGTGGGGCTGGCTACGAGCAGTACTTC.